The 14 T cell receptor beta chains below were found in one sample sequenced in a study of T cell responses to AZD1222 COVID-19 vaccine. The data were produced by immunoSEQ multiplex PCR, yet TCRdb's version contains in-frame clones alone and is incomplete. The sample includes around 150,000 clones, about 91% of them seen just once. Sequenced material: peripheral blood, taken on day 0 of AZD1222 vaccination. The receptor source for this set is an adult in good health.

V gene TRBV5-6 combines with J gene TRBJ2-2, with 7 bases that match TRBD2. The CDR3 consists of 15 residues. The ends lost 2 bases at V and 4 bases at J; junction bases unmatched: 5. Germline CDR1 SGHDT, CDR2 YYEEEE. The CDR3 region is CASSLEAGFTGELFF. CDR3 coding DNA: TGTGCCAGCAGCTTAGAAGCGGGATTCACCGGGGAGCTGTTTTTT. The complete variable domain, with remaining parts taken from reference TRBV5-6 and TRBJ2-2, reads DAGVTQSPTHLIKTRGQQVTLRCSPKSGHDTVSWYQQALGQGPQFIFQYYEEEERQRGNFPDRFSGHQFPNYSSELNVNALLLGDSALYLCASSLEAGFTGELFFGEGSRLTVL.

The chain joins TRBV9 to TRBJ1-3; D gene uncertain. This CDR3 comprises 15 residues. Trimming left V 0 bases short and J 0 bases short, with 7 bases between. Germline CDR1 reads SGDLS; CDR2 reads YYNGEE. The CDR3 DNA sequence: TGTGCCAGCAGCGTAGGGGCGAACTCTGGAAACACCATATATTTT. Protein sequence: CASSVGANSGNTIYF. The full variable domain, with the rest looked up from reference TRBV9 and TRBJ1-3, is DSGVTQTPKHLITATGQRVTLRCSPRSGDLSVYWYQQSLDQGLQFLIQYYNGEERAKGNILERFSAQQFPDLHSELNLSSLELGDSALYFCASSVGANSGNTIYFGEGSWLTVV.

In DNA form, the CDR3 reads TGTGCCAGCAGCTTAGTAACAAGCGTGGGAGTCGAGGCTTTCTTT. Translation gives CASSLVTSVGVEAFF. This chain uses TRBV7-2 with TRBJ1-1; D is uncertain. This CDR3 has 15 amino acids. V lost 1 base, J lost 11 bases, and 20 bases lay in between. Germline loops: CDR1 SGHTA, CDR2 FQGNSA. The full variable domain, with the rest looked up from reference TRBV7-2 and TRBJ1-1, is GAGVSQSPSNKVTEKGKDVELRCDPISGHTALYWYRQSLGQGLEFLIYFQGNSAPDKSGLPSDRFSAERTGGSVSTLTIQRTQQEDSAVYLCASSLVTSVGVEAFFGQGTRLTVV.

The V and J genes are TRBV20-1 and TRBJ2-1, with D uncertain. The CDR3 consists of 11 residues. Germline V CDR1 and CDR2: DFQATT, SNEGSKA (reference sequence). Trimming took 3 bases from V and 10 from J, leaving 10 bases between them. CDR3 coding DNA: TGCAGTGCTAGTCTGGGCTTCGAGCAGTTCTTC. It is translated as CSASLGFEQFF.

The chain joins TRBV15 to TRBJ2-1, with D perhaps matching TRBD2 (6 bases). The V end lost 2 bases, the J end lost 0 bases, and 17 bases lay between the germline ends. This CDR3 is built from 18 residues. The V gene's germline CDR1 is LNHNV and CDR2 YYDKDF (reference sequence). Here the CDR3 DNA reads TGTGCCACCAGCAGATCCCCTATTTCTAGCGACTCCTACAATGAGCAGTTCTTC. Its protein product is CATSRSPISSDSYNEQFF.

A word on this clone: At one end the junction does not follow the germline gene, possibly because of a read error. The chain is built from TRBV6-1 and TRBJ2-1; 9 nucleotides match TRBD1. The germline CDR1 and CDR2 sequences are MNHNS and SASEGT. The CDR3 is 12 residues long. CDR3 amino acids: CASSESGGQGIF. CDR3 nucleotides: TGTGCCAGCAGTGAATCCGGCGGACAGGGGATCTTC.

As to this clone: At the DNA level, this CDR3 is encoded by other sequences in the same sample as well. The CDR3 nucleotides read TGCGCCAGCAGCTTAGCAGGCTCCTACGAGCAGTACTTC. Its translation: CASSLAGSYEQYF. The V call is TRBV5-1, the J call TRBJ2-7; D unclear. V lost 2 bases and J 0 bases, leaving 6 bases between the germline ends. The CDR3 contains 13 residues. Germline CDR1 SGHRS, CDR2 YFSETQ.

The genes are TRBV3-1 (or the pseudogene TRBV3-2) and TRBJ1-4; D might be TRBD1 (5 bases). Germline CDR1 and CDR2: LGHDT and YNNKEL (reference sequence). The germline V and J ends were trimmed by 1 base and 13 bases, with 19 bases remaining between them. The CDR3 covers 15 residues. The CDR3 coding sequence is TGTGCCAGCAGCCAAGGAGACAGCCTGATCTCTCGACTGTTTTTT. Translating gives CASSQGDSLISRLFF.

This clone was counted a few times. The genes are TRBV6-2 or TRBV6-3 and TRBJ1-2; no reliable D call. CDR3 length: 12 amino acids. V dropped 2 bases and J dropped 8 bases, with 9 bases sitting between them. CDR1 and CDR2 (germline): MNHEY, SVGEGT. The CDR3 reads CASSYGGVGYTF. The CDR3 coding sequence is TGTGCCAGCAGTTACGGAGGAGTCGGCTACACCTTC.

The rearrangement uses TRBV25-1 and TRBJ1-2, with D hard to call. This CDR3 has 12 residues. V was shortened by 3 bases and J by 8 bases, with 10 bases between the two germline ends. Germline-derived CDR1 and CDR2 are MGHDK and SYGVNS. DNA of the CDR3: TGTGCCAGCAGTGAGTCCCTCGGGGGCTACACCTTC. It is translated as CASSESLGGYTF.

The rearrangement joins TRBV5-1 to TRBJ1-1, with D perhaps TRBD1 (5 bases). The germline CDR1 and CDR2 sequences are SGHRS and YFSETQ. Trimming shortened V by 0 bases and J by 3 bases, and 9 bases separated the two germline ends. The CDR3 is 14 amino acids. CDR3 sequence reads: CASSLGQRDTEAFF. For the CDR3, the DNA is TGCGCCAGCAGCTTGGGACAGAGGGACACTGAAGCTTTCTTT. Together with reference TRBV5-1 and TRBJ1-1, the CDR3 gives the full variable domain: KAGVTQTPRYLIKTRGQQVTLSCSPISGHRSVSWYQQTPGQGLQFLFEYFSETQRNKGNFPGRFSGRQFSNSRSEMNVSTLELGDSALYLCASSLGQRDTEAFFGQGTRLTVV.

The CDR3 is CASSGWTSGRAAEQYF. The CDR3, as DNA: TGTGCCAGCAGTGGTTGGACTAGCGGGAGGGCCGCCGAGCAGTACTTC. The chain employs TRBV6-4 and TRBJ2-7, with 15 bases matching TRBD2. From germline, CDR1 is MRHNA and CDR2 SNTAGT. With V trimmed by 4 bases and J by 6 bases, 7 bases remained unmatched. The CDR3 has 16 amino acids.

The V and J genes are TRBV6-4 and TRBJ2-1; 7 nucleotides line up with TRBD2. The CDR3 loop spans 13 amino acids. Per germline, CDR1 MRHNA and CDR2 SNTAGT. After removal of 5 bases from V and 5 bases from J, the junction contained 3 bases not matched to a gene. As DNA, the CDR3 is TGTGCCAGCAGTCCGGGACTAAACAATGAGCAGTTCTTC. It specifies CASSPGLNNEQFF.

This sequence joins TRBV3-1 (or the pseudogene TRBV3-2) and TRBJ2-1; D not certain. The CDR3 is 14 residues long. The V gene's germline CDR1 is LGHDT and CDR2 YNNKEL (reference sequence). V lost 4 bases to trimming and J lost 6 bases, with 13 bases between them. The CDR3 bases are TGTGCCAGCAGCCTGGGTAGCTCCATCAATGAGCAGTTCTTC. It yields the protein CASSLGSSINEQFF.